This T cell receptor beta chain came from a study of siplizumab effects on memory and regulatory T cells. About this clone itself: No antigen is known for it.

Method: immunoSEQ multiplex PCR; TCRdb's copy keeps in-frame clones and lacks some. The sample lists around 99,000 clones, about 92% seen once, with more than 0.65% in the top ten. Study results and caveats: Proliferating Tregs in siplizumab cultures were never verified as suppressive. Naive T cells apparently outstripped memory cells in diversity and seemed major alloresponse contributors. Proliferating clones, CD4+ or CD8+, lacked an assignable naive or memory phenotype in roughly 80-97% of cases.

Germline-derived CDR1 and CDR2 are SSHAT and FNYEAQ (reference sequence). The junction had 12 bases not matched to a gene; V was cut back by 1 base and J by 6 bases. The CDR3 is 17 amino acids. The sample consisted of Tregs sorted from blood. This sequence was found in a human donor in good health. V and J are TRBV7-7 and TRBJ2-1; 7 bases are shared with TRBD1. CDR3 sequence: CASSLGPQTGPSNEQFF. CDR3 sequence (DNA): TGTGCCAGCAGCTTAGGCCCTCAGACAGGGCCCAGCAATGAGCAGTTCTTC.